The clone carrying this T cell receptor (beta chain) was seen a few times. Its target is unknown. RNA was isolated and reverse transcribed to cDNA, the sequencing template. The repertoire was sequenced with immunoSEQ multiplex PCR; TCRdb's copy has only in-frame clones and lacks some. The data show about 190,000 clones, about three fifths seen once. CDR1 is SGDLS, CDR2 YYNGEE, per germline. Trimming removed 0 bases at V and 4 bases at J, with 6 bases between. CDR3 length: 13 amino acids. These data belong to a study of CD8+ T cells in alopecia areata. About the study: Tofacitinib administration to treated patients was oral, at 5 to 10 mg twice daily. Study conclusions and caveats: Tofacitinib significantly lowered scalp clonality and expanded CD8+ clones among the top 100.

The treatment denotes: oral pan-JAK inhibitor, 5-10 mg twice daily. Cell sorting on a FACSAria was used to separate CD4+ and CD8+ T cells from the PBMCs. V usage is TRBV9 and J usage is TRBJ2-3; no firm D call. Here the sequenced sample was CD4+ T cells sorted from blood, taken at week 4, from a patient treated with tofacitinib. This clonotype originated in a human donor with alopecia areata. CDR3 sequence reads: CASSVAKADTQYF. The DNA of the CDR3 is TGTGCCAGCAGCGTAGCTAAAGCAGATACGCAGTATTTT. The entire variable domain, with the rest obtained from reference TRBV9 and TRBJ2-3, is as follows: DSGVTQTPKHLITATGQRVTLRCSPRSGDLSVYWYQQSLDQGLQFLIQYYNGEERAKGNILERFSAQQFPDLHSELNLSSLELGDSALYFCASSVAKADTQYFGPGTRLTVL.